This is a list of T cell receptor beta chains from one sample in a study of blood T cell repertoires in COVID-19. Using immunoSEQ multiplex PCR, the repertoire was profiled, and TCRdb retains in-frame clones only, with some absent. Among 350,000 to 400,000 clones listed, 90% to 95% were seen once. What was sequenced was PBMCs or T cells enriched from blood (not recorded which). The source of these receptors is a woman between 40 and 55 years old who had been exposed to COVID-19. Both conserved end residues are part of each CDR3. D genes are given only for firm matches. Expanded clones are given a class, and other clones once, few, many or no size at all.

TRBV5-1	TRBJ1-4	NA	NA	TGCGCCAGCAGCTTGAAAAAGACAGGTGGTCTTGAAAAACTGTTTTTT	CASSLKKTGGLEKLFF
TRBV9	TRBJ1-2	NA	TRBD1	TGTGCCAGCAGCCTGGACAGGGGGCAAAGTGGCTACACCTTC	CASSLDRGQSGYTF
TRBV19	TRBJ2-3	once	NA	TGTGCCAGCACCGACAGACCCGTAATTATTAGCACAGATACGCAGTATTTT	CASTDRPVIISTDTQYF
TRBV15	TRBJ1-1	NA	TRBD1	TGTGCCACCAGCAGAGGAGGGACAGGACGCTTGAACACTGAAGCTTTCTTT	CATSRGGTGRLNTEAFF
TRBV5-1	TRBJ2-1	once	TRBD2	TGCGCCAGCAGCTCTAGCGGGGGGGCGACCTACAATGAGCAGTTCTTC	CASSSSGGATYNEQFF
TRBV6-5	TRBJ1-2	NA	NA	TGTGCCAGCATTGGACAGAGAGATGGCTACACCTTC	CASIGQRDGYTF
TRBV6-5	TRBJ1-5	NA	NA	TGTGCCAGCAGCCGTGGGGCAGGCAATCAGCCCCAGCATTTT	CASSRGAGNQPQHF
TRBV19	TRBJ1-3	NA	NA	TGTGCCAGTCGCCCCGGGTCCTCTGGAAACACCATATATTTT	CASRPGSSGNTIYF
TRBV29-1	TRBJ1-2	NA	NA	TGCAGCGTTGTCCGGACTGTTTTGGGTGGCTACACCTTC	CSVVRTVLGGYTF
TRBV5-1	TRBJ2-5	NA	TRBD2	TGCGCCAGCAGCACAGGACTAGCGGGGGAAGAGACCCAGTACTTC	CASSTGLAGEETQYF
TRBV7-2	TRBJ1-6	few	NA	TGTGCCAGCAGCTTACAGGGCGTCTATAATTCACCCCTCCACTTT	CASSLQGVYNSPLHF
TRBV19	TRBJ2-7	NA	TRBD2	TGTGCCAGTAGTATCCTAAGCGGGAGGGCCTACGAGCAGTACTTC	CASSILSGRAYEQYF
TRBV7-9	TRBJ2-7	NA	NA	TGTGCCAGCAGCCCCCCCGGGTCCTACGAGCAGTACTTC	CASSPPGSYEQYF
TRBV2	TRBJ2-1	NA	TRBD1	TGTGCCAGCAGCCGGGACAGGGGTCTTAATGAGCAGTTCTTC	CASSRDRGLNEQFF
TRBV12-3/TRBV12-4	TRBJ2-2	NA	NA	TGTGCCAGCACCCCGGGAGTGGCCGGGGAGCTGTTTTTT	CASTPGVAGELFF
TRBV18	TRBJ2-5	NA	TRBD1	TGTGCCAGCTCTTATATCGGGACAGGCCAAGAGACCCAGTACTTC	CASSYIGTGQETQYF
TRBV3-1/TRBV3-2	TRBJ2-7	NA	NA	TGTGCCAGCAGCGTGCTGGGGGCAGCCTACGAGCAGTACTTC	CASSVLGAAYEQYF
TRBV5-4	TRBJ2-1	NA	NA	TGTGCCAGCAGCTTGCCCCCTCGGGGAAGAAACAATGAGCAGTTCTTC	CASSLPPRGRNNEQFF
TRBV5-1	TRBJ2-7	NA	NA	TGCGCCAGCAGAATTCGAGACGAGCAGTACTTC	CASRIRDEQYF
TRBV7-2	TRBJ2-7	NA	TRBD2	TGTGCCAGCAGCTCAGAGGCGCTAGCGGGGTTCGGGGAGCAGTACTTC	CASSSEALAGFGEQYF
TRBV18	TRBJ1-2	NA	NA	TGTGCCAGCTCACCACTGGGGCAAAACTATGGCTACACCTTC	CASSPLGQNYGYTF
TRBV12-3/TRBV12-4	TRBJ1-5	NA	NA	TGTGCCAGCAGCCCCGCGAGCGGGCCCCAGCATTTT	CASSPASGPQHF
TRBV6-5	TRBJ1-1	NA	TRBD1	TGTGCCAGCAGAAATCTGGGACAGGGGAACACTGAAGCTTTCTTT	CASRNLGQGNTEAFF
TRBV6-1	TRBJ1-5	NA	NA	TGTGCCAGCAGTGAGCTCTCCCAAACGGGGAATCAGCCCCAGCATTTT	CASSELSQTGNQPQHF
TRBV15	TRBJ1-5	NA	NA	TGTGCCACCAGCAGAGGGGAGGGGAATCAGCCCCAGCATTTT	CATSRGEGNQPQHF
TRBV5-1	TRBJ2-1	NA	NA	TGCGCCAGCAGCCCGTTTGCGGGGGCGCTTAATGAGCAGTTCTTC	CASSPFAGALNEQFF
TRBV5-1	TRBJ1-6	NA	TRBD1	TGCGCCAGCAGCTTCGAGGACCCGGGACAGATCGGATCACCCCTCCACTTT	CASSFEDPGQIGSPLHF
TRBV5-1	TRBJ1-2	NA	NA	TGCGCCAGCAGCTTGTTGGGGGCCGGGGGCTACACCTTC	CASSLLGAGGYTF
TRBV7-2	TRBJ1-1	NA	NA	TGTGCCAGCAGCCCGGGGGGGTCACTCACTGAAGCTTTCTTT	CASSPGGSLTEAFF
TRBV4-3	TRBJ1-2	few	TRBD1	TGCGCCAGCAGCCCCCCGGGACAGGGCCTGAGGGGCTACACCTTC	CASSPPGQGLRGYTF
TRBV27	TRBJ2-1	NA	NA	TGTGCCAGCAGTCTCAAGCCCCCAGCGGACTCCTACAATGAGCAGTTCTTC	CASSLKPPADSYNEQFF
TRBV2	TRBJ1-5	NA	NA	TGTGCCAGCAGTGAAGCGACTCAGAATCAGCCCCAGCATTTT	CASSEATQNQPQHF
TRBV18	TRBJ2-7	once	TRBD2	TGTGCCAGCTCCCGACTAGCGGGGGGGCGCGAGCAGTACTTC	CASSRLAGGREQYF
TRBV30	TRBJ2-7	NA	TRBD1	TGTGCCTGGAGTGTATACTACAGGGGTTACGAGCAGTACTTC	CAWSVYYRGYEQYF
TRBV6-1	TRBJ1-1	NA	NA	TGTGCCAGCAGTGAAAGGAGGAGAACTGAAGCTTTCTTT	CASSERRRTEAFF
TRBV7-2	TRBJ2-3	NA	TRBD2	TGTGCCAGCAGCGGGGAGGGGTTAGATACGCAGTATTTT	CASSGEGLDTQYF
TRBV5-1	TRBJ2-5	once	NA	TGCGCCAGCAGCTTGGGACAATTCCGGTACCAAGAGACCCAGTACTTC	CASSLGQFRYQETQYF
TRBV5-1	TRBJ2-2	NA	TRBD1	TGCGCCAGCAGCGACCGTGCGACAGGGGTAACCGGGGAGCTGTTTTTT	CASSDRATGVTGELFF
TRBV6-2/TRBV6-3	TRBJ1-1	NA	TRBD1	TGTGCCAGCAGTTACCCGGCGGACAGGGGTACTACTGAAGCTTTCTTT	CASSYPADRGTTEAFF
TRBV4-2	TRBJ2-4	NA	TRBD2	TGTGCCAGCAGCCAAGAAACTAGCGGGGAGGACATTCAGTACTTC	CASSQETSGEDIQYF
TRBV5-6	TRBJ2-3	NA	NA	TGTGCCAGCAGCTCAAGCAACGCAGATACGCAGTATTTT	CASSSSNADTQYF
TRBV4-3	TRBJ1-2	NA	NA	TGCGCCAGCAGCCAAGAATGGGGGGAGACCTATGGCTACACCTTC	CASSQEWGETYGYTF
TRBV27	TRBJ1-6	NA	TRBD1	TGTGCCAGCACCTTAGGGGACAGGGATCTTTCACCCCTCCACTTT	CASTLGDRDLSPLHF
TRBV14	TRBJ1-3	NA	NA	TGTGCCAGCAGCCCCAGTCTGTCTGGAAACACCATATATTTT	CASSPSLSGNTIYF
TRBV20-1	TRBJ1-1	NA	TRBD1	TGCAGTGCTAGTGGAGGGGACAGGACTAACACTGAAGCTTTCTTT	CSASGGDRTNTEAFF
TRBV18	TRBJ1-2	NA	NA	TGTGCCAGCTCACCAGACTCAGGGGCGCTATATGGCTACACCTTC	CASSPDSGALYGYTF
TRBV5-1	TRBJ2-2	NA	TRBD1	TGCGCCAGCAGCTTTTGGACAGGGGCCGGAACCGGGGAGCTGTTTTTT	CASSFWTGAGTGELFF
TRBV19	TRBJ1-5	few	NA	TGTGCCAGTACCACATACGGGGGATCTGGCAATCAGCCCCAGCATTTT	CASTTYGGSGNQPQHF
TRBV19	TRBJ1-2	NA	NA	TGTGCCAGTAGTGCGGACAGTCGGTGGTATGGCTACACCTTC	CASSADSRWYGYTF
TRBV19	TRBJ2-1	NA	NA	TGTGCCAGTAGTATTAGCAGGGGTCGGGGTGAGCAGTTCTTC	CASSISRGRGEQFF
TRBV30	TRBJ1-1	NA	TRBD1	TGTGCCTGGAGCGGACAGGGGGGGAAGAACACTGAAGCTTTCTTT	CAWSGQGGKNTEAFF
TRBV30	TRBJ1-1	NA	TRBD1	TGTGCCTGGACCACCGGGACAGTTCAATTCTTT	CAWTTGTVQFF
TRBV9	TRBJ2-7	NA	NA	TGTGCCAGCAGCTCAGGGTCTTCTGAGCAGTACTTC	CASSSGSSEQYF